These T cell receptor beta chains were read from a single sample in a study of blood T cell repertoires in COVID-19. Measured with immunoSEQ multiplex PCR; TCRdb has only the in-frame clones, and not every one. The sample lists 50,000 to 75,000 clones; 91% were seen once. Sequenced material: peripheral blood. Every receptor here comes from a human donor in a cohort sampled during active COVID-19. The conserved cysteine and the conserved F or W are not part of the CDR3 here. The D gene is left open where the match is weak.

J,length,D,V,CDR3
TRBJ2-1,15,TRBD1,TRBV13,ASSLEGETGGIYEQF
TRBJ2-5,14,TRBD2,TRBV28,ASSSIAGGDQETQY
TRBJ2-1,12,TRBD1,TRBV6-5,ASSPWTGYNEQF
TRBJ2-3,15,TRBD2,TRBV4-1,ASSPYALAGTRDTQY
TRBJ1-2,13,-,TRBV6-2/TRBV6-3,ASSRPRVRIYGYT
TRBJ2-7,13,TRBD2,TRBV10-3,AISGGPASGYEQY
TRBJ2-6,11,TRBD2,TRBV9,ASSVYSGNVLT
TRBJ2-1,14,TRBD2,TRBV5-4,ASSLSASGRGDEQF
TRBJ2-7,12,-,TRBV11-3,ASSLGGTTYEQY
TRBJ2-3,14,TRBD2,TRBV4-1,ASSQQTSGGTDTQY
TRBJ1-2,13,TRBD1,TRBV28,ASSLPRDRGIGYT
TRBJ2-7,14,TRBD2,TRBV28,ASSPWRETSSYEQY
TRBJ2-5,11,-,TRBV7-3,ASSLIDQETQY
TRBJ2-1,12,-,TRBV7-8,ASSPLDSYNEQF
TRBJ2-7,11,-,TRBV3-1/TRBV3-2,ASSQVLSYEQY
TRBJ2-5,13,-,TRBV5-1,ASSLAGLIQETQY
TRBJ2-7,13,TRBD2,TRBV7-9,ASGSGSWGTYEQY
TRBJ2-7,12,TRBD1,TRBV7-2,ASSPGQTYYEQY
TRBJ2-6,14,-,TRBV5-8,ASRKTRGGGANVLT
TRBJ2-2,9,-,TRBV6-6,AILNTGELF
TRBJ2-7,11,-,TRBV14,ASSQDWAGEQY
TRBJ2-3,16,TRBD2,TRBV5-1,ASSRTSGGVTHTDTQY
TRBJ1-1,15,-,TRBV13,ASSDTNSGTPNTEAF
TRBJ2-7,10,-,TRBV18,ASSLLSREQY
TRBJ1-3,15,-,TRBV9,ASSASERGDSGNTIY
TRBJ2-6,14,-,TRBV13,ASSLQQRNRANVLT
TRBJ1-1,12,-,TRBV6-6,ASSSFQGNTEAF
TRBJ1-1,10,-,TRBV10-1,ASSDRYTEAF
TRBJ1-5,15,-,TRBV7-2,ASSLDWQGHSNQPQH
TRBJ2-7,12,-,TRBV28,ATSVWGTTYEQY
TRBJ2-2,17,TRBD1,TRBV10-3,AIGEDGTGKRDFTGELF
TRBJ2-5,15,-,TRBV9,ASSVGPPWSGKETQY
TRBJ2-4,13,-,TRBV28,ASSTIAGAKNIQY
TRBJ2-5,13,TRBD1,TRBV28,ATLTSTGAEETQY
TRBJ1-6,13,TRBD1,TRBV6-5,ASGGDRGRASPLH
TRBJ1-5,11,TRBD1,TRBV6-5,ACNRGRSQPQH
TRBJ1-2,15,-,TRBV30,AWRGGRGLQRYHGYT
TRBJ2-5,17,TRBD1,TRBV5-1,ASSLELGQGAREAGTQY
TRBJ1-1,11,-,TRBV29-1,SVDDRLNTEAF
TRBJ2-5,14,TRBD2,TRBV2,ASSPPGLAGGETQY
TRBJ1-2,15,TRBD1,TRBV7-9,ASSLAGTGGFRYGYT
TRBJ1-2,10,-,TRBV5-6,ASSEHYYGYT
TRBJ1-1,13,TRBD1,TRBV4-3,ASSQEGTGGTEAF
TRBJ1-5,13,-,TRBV6-2/TRBV6-3,ASSPLGARYQPQH
TRBJ2-7,12,-,TRBV11-2,ASSLGHLTYEQY
TRBJ1-1,13,TRBD1,TRBV20-1,SASWDRGWETEAF
TRBJ1-3,12,-,TRBV7-2,ATQQSLSGNTIY
TRBJ1-5,12,-,TRBV7-2,ASSWAGGNQPQH
TRBJ2-2,12,TRBD1,TRBV20-1,SASPGGWAGELF
TRBJ2-3,13,-,TRBV10-3,AISGLERGTDTQY
TRBJ1-3,15,TRBD1,TRBV14,ASSQDLGQVSGNTIY
TRBJ1-1,13,-,TRBV6-1,ASSEHRGMNTEAF
TRBJ2-3,15,TRBD2,TRBV7-9,ASSLGSVSGGGDTQY
TRBJ1-1,12,TRBD1,TRBV5-1,ASSSGQSNTEAF
TRBJ2-5,11,TRBD1,TRBV19,ASSHDREGTQY
TRBJ2-4,9,-,TRBV7-2,ASSFSQVQY